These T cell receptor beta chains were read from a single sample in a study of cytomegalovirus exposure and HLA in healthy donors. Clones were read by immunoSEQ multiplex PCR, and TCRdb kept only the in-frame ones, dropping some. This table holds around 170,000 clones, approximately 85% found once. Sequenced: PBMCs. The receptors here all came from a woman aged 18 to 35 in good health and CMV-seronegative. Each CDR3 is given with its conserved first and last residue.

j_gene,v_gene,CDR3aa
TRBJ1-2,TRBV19,CASSLRQTTGYTF
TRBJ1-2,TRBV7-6,CASSPQTGNYGYTF
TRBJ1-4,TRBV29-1,CSVLEGGLEKLFF
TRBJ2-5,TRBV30,CAWTIHPQETQYF
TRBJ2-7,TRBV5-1,CASSHNMNYEQYF
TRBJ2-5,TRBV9,CASSAHSNPKETQYF
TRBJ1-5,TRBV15,CATSLGTGDQPQHF
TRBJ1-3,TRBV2,CASTRQGTSGNTIYF
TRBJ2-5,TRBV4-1,CASSQGSGTGNLETQYF
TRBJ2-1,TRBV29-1,CSVGDRDLFF
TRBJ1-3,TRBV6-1,CASSRTGGEGNTIYF
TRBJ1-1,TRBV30,CAWSVANTEAFF
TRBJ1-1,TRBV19,CASTEGGQGTGAEAFF
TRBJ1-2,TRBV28,CASRRQLGDGYTF
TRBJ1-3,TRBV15,CATSRGQGTTGNTIYF